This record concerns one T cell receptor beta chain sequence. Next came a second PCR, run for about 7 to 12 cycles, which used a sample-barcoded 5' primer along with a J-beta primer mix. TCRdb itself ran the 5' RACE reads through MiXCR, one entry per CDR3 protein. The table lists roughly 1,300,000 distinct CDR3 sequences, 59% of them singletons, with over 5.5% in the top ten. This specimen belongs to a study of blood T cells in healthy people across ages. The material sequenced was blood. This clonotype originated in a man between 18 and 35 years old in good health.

CDR3 nucleotide sequence: TGTGCCAGCAGCTCATGGACAGGGTTGGCACAAGAGACCCAGTACTTC. This gives the protein CASSSWTGLAQETQYF. The rearrangement joins TRBV7-9 to TRBJ2-5; 8 bases line up with TRBD1. J lost 2 bases, V lost 4 bases, and 9 bases had no gene match. This CDR3 region has 16 residues. In germline, CDR1 is SEHNR, CDR2 FQNEAQ (reference sequence).